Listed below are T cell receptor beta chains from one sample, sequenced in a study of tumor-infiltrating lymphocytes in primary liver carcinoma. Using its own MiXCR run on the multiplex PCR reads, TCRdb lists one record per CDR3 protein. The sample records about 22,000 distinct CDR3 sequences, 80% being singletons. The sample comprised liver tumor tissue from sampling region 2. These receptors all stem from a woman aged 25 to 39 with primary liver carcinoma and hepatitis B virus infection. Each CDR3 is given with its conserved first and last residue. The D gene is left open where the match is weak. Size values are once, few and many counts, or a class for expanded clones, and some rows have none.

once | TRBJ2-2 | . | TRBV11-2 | TGTGCCAGCAGCTCACCCCAAGCGGAAGGCCCGAACTCCGGGGAACTGTTTTTT | CASSSPQAEGPNSGELFF
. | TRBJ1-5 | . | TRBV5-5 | TGTGCCAGCAGCTTGGGTGCTCGGCCCCAACATTTT | CASSLGARPQHF
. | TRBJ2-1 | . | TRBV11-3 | TGTGCCAGCAGCTTAGACGGGAGCAATGAGCAGTTCTTC | CASSLDGSNEQFF
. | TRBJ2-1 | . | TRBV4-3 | TGCGCCAGCAGCCACACAAAGTTGGTCATTGAGCAGTGCTTC | CASSHTKLVIEQCF
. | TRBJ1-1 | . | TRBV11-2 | TGTACCAGGAGCTTATTTTGGGCCGGCACTGAAGCTTTCTTT | CTRSLFWAGTEAFF
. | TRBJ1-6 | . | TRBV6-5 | TGTGCCAGCAGGGAAGGGAGTGGCCCCCTTTCACCCCTCCGCTTT | CASREGSGPLSPLRF
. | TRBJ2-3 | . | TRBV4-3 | TGCGCCAGTACCCAGACGGTCTGGCTGGGTGATCCCGATGATACGCAGTATTTT | CASTQTVWLGDPDDTQYF
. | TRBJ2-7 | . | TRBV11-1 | TGTGCCAGCATCTTAGCGATGGCCTCCTGCGAGCAGTACTTC | CASILAMASCEQYF
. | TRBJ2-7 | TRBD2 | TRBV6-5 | TGTGAAAGCAGCTTCGCCGGGACTAGCGGGAGCTCCTACGAGCACTACTTC | CESSFAGTSGSSYEHYF
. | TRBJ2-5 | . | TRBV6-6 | TGTGGCAGCAGCAGCCGGAAACTTCAGGAGACCCAGTACTTC | CGSSSRKLQETQYF
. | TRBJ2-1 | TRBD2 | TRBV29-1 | TGCAGCGCTCCAAGGGACTACAATGAGCAGTTGTTC | CSAPRDYNEQLF
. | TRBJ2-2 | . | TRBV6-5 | TGTCCCAGCAGTCCGCGGACTGGGTTCACCGTGGAGCTGTTTTTT | CPSSPRTGFTVELFF
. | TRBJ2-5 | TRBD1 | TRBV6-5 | TGTGCCAGCACTACCGACAGGGGGCAGAGCCAGTACTTC | CASTTDRGQSQYF
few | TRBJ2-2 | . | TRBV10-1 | TGCGCCAGCAGTGAGCGAAACACCTGGGAGCTGTTTTTT | CASSERNTWELFF
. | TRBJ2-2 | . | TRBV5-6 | TGTTCCAGCAGCTTGGCACCCAGAGTCACCTGGGAGTTGTTTTTC | CSSSLAPRVTWELFF
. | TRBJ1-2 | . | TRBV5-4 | TGTGCCAACGGCCCATTCCACGACTACGGCTACACCTTC | CANGPFHDYGYTF
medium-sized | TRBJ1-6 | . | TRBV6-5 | TGTGCCAGCAGAAGAGGGGAGCATTCACCCCTCCACTTT | CASRRGEHSPLHF
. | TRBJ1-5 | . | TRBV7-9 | TGTGCCAACAGCCCCCGGGAGAACAATCAGCCTCAGCATTTC | CANSPRENNQPQHF
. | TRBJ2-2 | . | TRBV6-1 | TGTGCCAGCAGTGAAACCCTTCCCGGGGGCGTCGCGAACACCGAGGAGCTGCTTTTT | CASSETLPGGVANTEELLF
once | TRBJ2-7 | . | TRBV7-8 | TGTGCCAGCAGCTTCGGAGTAGGCGAGGAGTACTTC | CASSFGVGEEYF
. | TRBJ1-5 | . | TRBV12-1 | TGTGCCAGCAACTCAGAGGTAGCGGGGGACACAGATACGCAGCATTTT | CASNSEVAGDTDTQHF
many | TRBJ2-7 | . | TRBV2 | TGTGCCACCGAAGCCCGGCAGGGCGTCCACGAGCAGTGCTTC | CATEARQGVHEQCF
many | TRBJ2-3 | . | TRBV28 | TGTGCCAGCAGTTTAGGGGGGTTCCACACAGATACGCAGTATTTT | CASSLGGFHTDTQYF
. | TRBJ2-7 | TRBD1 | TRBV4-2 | TGTGCCAGCATCCAGGAACACCTAGGACAGGGGGGACCTCGCGAGCAGAACTTC | CASIQEHLGQGGPREQNF
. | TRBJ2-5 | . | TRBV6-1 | TGTGCCAGCCGGGTCGGATGGGATATGGAGACCCAGTACTTC | CASRVGWDMETQYF
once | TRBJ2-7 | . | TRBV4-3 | TGCGCCGGCAGCCAAAATATACACAGTCTACCCTACGAGCAGTACTTC | CAGSQNIHSLPYEQYF
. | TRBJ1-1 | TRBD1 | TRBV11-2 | TGTGCCAGCAGTGCTCGGGACAGGGGGCAGAAGACGTGGAGTAACACTGAAGCTTTCTTT | CASSARDRGQKTWSNTEAFF
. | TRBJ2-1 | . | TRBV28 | TGTGCCAGCAGTTTCGAGGGGCGGCAGGGGTGGAATGAGCATTTCTTC | CASSFEGRQGWNEHFF
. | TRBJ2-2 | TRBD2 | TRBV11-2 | TGTGTCAGCACCTCACCCCTAGCGGGAGGCCCGAACACCGGGGAGCTGTTTTTT | CVSTSPLAGGPNTGELFF
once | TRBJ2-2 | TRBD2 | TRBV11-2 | TGCGCCAGCAGCTCACCCCGAGCGGGAGGCTTGAACACCGGGGAACTGTTTTTT | CASSSPRAGGLNTGELFF
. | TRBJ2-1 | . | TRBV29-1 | TGCAGCGGTGCTGCCGGGAACGTAGTCGATGAGCAGTTCTTC | CSGAAGNVVDEQFF
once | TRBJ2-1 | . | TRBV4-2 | TGTGCCAGCAGCAAAGTAGTGAGCGTCCGAAGCTCCTATAATGAGCAATTCTTC | CASSKVVSVRSSYNEQFF
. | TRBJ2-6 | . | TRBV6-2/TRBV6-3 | TGTGCCAGCCAAGACCCCCCATGGGGAGGTTATGTTGGGGCCAACGTCCTGACTTTC | CASQDPPWGGYVGANVLTF
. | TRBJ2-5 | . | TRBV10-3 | TGTGCCATCAATGAGTCGGCTGCCAGACAAGATACCCAGTACTTC | CAINESAARQDTQYF
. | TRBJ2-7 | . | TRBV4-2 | TGTGTCGGCAGCCAGGAACACCTAGGACAGAGGGGACCGCGCGAGCAGTACTTC | CVGSQEHLGQRGPREQYF
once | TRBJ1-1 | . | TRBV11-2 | TGTGCCAGGGGATATACTGGGGGGAGGGCTGAAGCTTTCTTT | CARGYTGGRAEAFF
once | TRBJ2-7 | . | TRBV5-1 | TGCGCCAGCAGCTGGGGCAAGGTCTACGAGCAGTACTTC | CASSWGKVYEQYF
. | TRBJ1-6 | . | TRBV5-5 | TGTGCCAGCAGCTTGGACGTCAATAACTCACCCCTTCACTTT | CASSLDVNNSPLHF
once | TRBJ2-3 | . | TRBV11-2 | TGTGCCAACAGTCGTAGGGGGAGCCTAAGCACAGATACGCAGTATTTT | CANSRRGSLSTDTQYF
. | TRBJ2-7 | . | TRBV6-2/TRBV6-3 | TGTGCGAACAGTCTGCAGGAGAATCCCTACGAGCAGTACTTC | CANSLQENPYEQYF
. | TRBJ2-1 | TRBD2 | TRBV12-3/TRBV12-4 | TGTGCCAGCAGCCTGTCCACGACTAGCGGACTTGAGCACTTCTTC | CASSLSTTSGLEHFF
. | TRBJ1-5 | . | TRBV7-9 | TGTGCCAACAGCTTGACTATCGGGAGGGGTCAGTCCCAACATTTT | CANSLTIGRGQSQHF
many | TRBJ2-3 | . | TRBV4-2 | TGTGCCAGCAGCCAAGATAGTGATTACGGCTGGCAGCTCAAGTATTTT | CASSQDSDYGWQLKYF
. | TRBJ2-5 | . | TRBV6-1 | TGTGCCAGCAGGAAGACCCTGCAAGAGACCCAGTACTTC | CASRKTLQETQYF
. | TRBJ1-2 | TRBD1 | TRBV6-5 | TGTGTCAGCAGGGGGGCGGTCGGAGGTCCTAAGTATGTCTACACCTTC | CVSRGAVGGPKYVYTF
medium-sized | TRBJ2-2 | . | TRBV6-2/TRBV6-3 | TGTGCCAGCAGTTACTCGGAGACCGGGGAGCTGTTTTTT | CASSYSETGELFF
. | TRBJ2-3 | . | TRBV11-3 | TGTGCCAACCGCTACACAGGTATGCAGTATTTT | CANRYTGMQYF
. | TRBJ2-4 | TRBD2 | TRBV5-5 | TGTGCCAGTAGCTTAGTAGGAATGAGGGAGGGGTCAGACATTCGGTACTTC | CASSLVGMREGSDIRYF
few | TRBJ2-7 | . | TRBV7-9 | TGTGCCAACAGCTTAACAGGGCTATACTTC | CANSLTGLYF
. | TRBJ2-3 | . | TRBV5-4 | TGTGTCAGCAGCGTAGACGGACTCCCTCCACCTACAGATACGCAGTATTTT | CVSSVDGLPPPTDTQYF
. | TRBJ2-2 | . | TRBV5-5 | TGTGCCAGCAGTCAACATACCACCGGGGAGCCGTTTTTT | CASSQHTTGEPFF
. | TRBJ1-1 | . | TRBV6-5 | TGTGCTAGCAGTTACGTAGATGTAGCTCTCTTT | CASSYVDVALF
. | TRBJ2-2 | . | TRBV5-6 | TGTGCCAGCTGCTTGTCACCCAGAGTCGCCGGGGAACTGTTTTTT | CASCLSPRVAGELFF
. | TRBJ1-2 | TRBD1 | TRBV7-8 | TGTGCCAGTAGCTTAGACAGGGAGGTCCTCTATGGCTACATCTTC | CASSLDREVLYGYIF
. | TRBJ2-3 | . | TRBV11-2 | TGTGCCAGCAACTTAGCTTATAGCACATACACGCAGTATTTT | CASNLAYSTYTQYF